This TCR beta chain was obtained from a study of blood T cell repertoires in COVID-19. Study overall: Some COVID-19 samples were acute and others convalescent; all came from the United States, Italy and Spain. Sample material is recorded as cDNA or gDNA derived from T cells, B-cell-depleted T cells, or PBMCs.

Germline CDR1 and CDR2: SNHLY and FYNNEI. The CDR3 length is 13 residues. Trimming left V 4 bases short and J 5 bases short, with 11 bases between. Original processing notes: Amplification with reference gene primers provided the estimates of nucleated cell counts. Sequencing used immunoSEQ multiplex PCR; TCRdb keeps in-frame clones, though not all of them. That table is the source of V, J and clone size, and D and trimming were worked out from the DNA. The repertoire holds some 170,000 clones, with roughly 82% as singletons. The source material was peripheral blood. The sequence derives from a woman in her 70s with acute or convalescent COVID-19. The V call is TRBV2, the J call TRBJ2-5; D possibly corresponds to TRBD1 (5 bases). The CDR3 protein is CASSGGAPETQYF. Written as DNA, the CDR3 is TGTGCCAGCAGTGGGGGCGCGCCGGAGACCCAGTACTTC.